One and the same sample provided the 15 T cell receptor beta chains below, sequenced in a study of Ad26.COV2.S vaccination and SARS-CoV-2 variants (dated by TCRdb to the early 2020s). The treatment or condition label corresponds to: some 20 received Ad26.COV2.S at low or high dose, single or two shots; about five received placebo; per-sample allocation not given. For vaccine and placebo recipients, the sequenced repertoires came from samples collected on day 63 after the first injection. Library construction relied on the immunoSEQ multiplex PCR assay. What TCRdb holds here is the immuneACCESS table cut down to in-frame rearrangements. Part of the clones is not present; checked against another copy, under half of the missing clones reflect an unresolved V gene, and the others are unexplained. This sample gives a few hundred thousand clones in total; about nine tenths of them show up just once. The ten largest clones take up about 3.4% of the sample.

The sequences come from peripheral blood, collected in a trial of Ad26.COV2.S vaccine versus placebo. Receptor source: a person aged 18-60 years who received the Ad26.COV2.S COVID-19 vaccine or a placebo.

The rearrangement uses TRBV5-1 and TRBJ2-3; tentatively, D is TRBD1 (5 bases). Trimming stripped 0 bases from V and 2 bases from J, with 7 bases between. The germline gives CDR1 SGHRS, CDR2 YFSETQ. The CDR3 runs 14 residues. Here the CDR3 reads CASSLGRVTDTQYF. For the CDR3, the DNA is TGCGCCAGCAGCTTGGGCAGGGTCACAGATACGCAGTATTTT.

The chain has TRBV4-1 and TRBJ1-4; 7 bases match TRBD1. The V gene's germline CDR1 is MGHRA and CDR2 YSYEKL. Losses at the gene ends were 3 bases for V and 0 bases for J; bases not matched to a gene: 4. CDR3 size: 16 residues. CDR3 DNA sequence: TGCGCCAGCAGCCACCGACAGGGTGCAACTAATGAAAAACTGTTTTTT. Protein: CASSHRQGATNEKLFF.

The chain joins TRBV19 to TRBJ2-2; D gene unclear. The CDR3 is 15 amino acids. V was clipped by 3 bases and J by 5 bases, with 13 bases between them. In germline, CDR1 is LNHDA, CDR2 SQIVND (reference sequence). CDR3 sequence: CASSMGWAITGELFF. As DNA, the CDR3 is TGTGCCAGTAGTATGGGGTGGGCGATTACCGGGGAGCTGTTTTTT.

This clone has only one observation. This chain links TRBV5-4 with TRBJ2-1, with 7 bases matching TRBD1. V dropped 1 base and J dropped 2; count of bases not matched to a gene: 3. The V gene's germline CDR1 is SGHNT and CDR2 YYREEE (reference sequence). The CDR3 is 15 residues long. CDR3 residues: CASSLRDSPYNEQFF. DNA of the CDR3: TGTGCCAGCAGCTTGCGGGACAGCCCCTACAATGAGCAGTTCTTC.

The CDR3 bases are TGTGCCAGCAGCTTGGCCTCAGGGTATGGCTACACCTTC. It yields the protein CASSLASGYGYTF. This chain joins TRBV5-4 and TRBJ1-2; D is perhaps TRBD1 (5 bases). Germline CDR1 and CDR2: SGHNT and YYREEE (reference sequence). The V gene lost 0 bases and the J gene lost 5 bases, with 8 bases spanning the gap. This CDR3 is built from 13 residues.

The chain recombines TRBV5-5 with TRBJ2-5; the D gene could be TRBD1 or TRBD2 (6 bases each). The CDR3 is 15 amino acids. The germline V gene encodes CDR1 SGHKS and CDR2 YYEKEE (reference sequence). Trimming pared 5 bases from V and 4 bases from J, leaving 18 bases between. CDR3 protein: CASSFVGGIGETQYF. The CDR3 bases are TGTGCCAGCAGTTTCGTGGGGGGCATCGGAGAGACCCAGTACTTC.

The chain combines TRBV30 with TRBJ1-5, with D perhaps TRBD1 (6 bases). Trimming removed 0 bases from V and 3 bases from J, with 12 bases in between. The CDR3 covers 15 residues. CDR1 is GTSNPN and CDR2 is SVGIG in the germline V gene (reference sequence). CDR3 region: CAWSVSTGVNQPQHF. The CDR3 coding sequence is TGTGCCTGGAGTGTGTCGACAGGAGTCAATCAGCCCCAGCATTTT.

This clone showed up just a few times. The J gene is TRBJ1-5, the V gene TRBV7-2; D not certain. The CDR3 runs to 13 residues. Trimming took 6 bases from V and 3 from J, leaving 9 bases between them. The germline CDR1 and CDR2 sequences are SGHTA and FQGNSA. CDR3 bases: TGTGCCAGCAGTTACCAATCCAATCAGCCCCAGCATTTT. Its translation is CASSYQSNQPQHF.

This sequence joins TRBV4-1 and TRBJ1-6, with D possibly matching TRBD1 (5 bases). V gave up 0 bases and J gave up 7 bases, with 13 bases separating them. There are 16 residues in the CDR3. The germline V gene encodes CDR1 MGHRA and CDR2 YSYEKL. The CDR3 reads CASSQEWAGMNSPLHF. The CDR3 DNA follows: TGCGCCAGCAGCCAAGAGTGGGCAGGGATGAATTCACCCCTCCACTTT.

V gene TRBV6-5 combines with J gene TRBJ2-7; D might be TRBD1 (5 bases). Trimming shortened V by 7 bases and J by 4 bases, and 11 bases separated the two germline ends. Looked up from germline, CDR1 is MNHEY and CDR2 is SVGAGI. The CDR3 extends over 12 amino acids. This chain's CDR3 is CASTLDIYEQYF. The CDR3, as DNA: TGTGCCAGCACCCTGGACATTTACGAGCAGTACTTC.

The chain uses TRBV21-1 and TRBJ1-4. TRBV21-1 is marked as a pseudogene. CDR3 length: 17 amino acids. CDR3 loop: CASFRRDQIVANEKLFF. CDR3 in DNA: TGTGCCAGCTTTAGGCGGGACCAAATTGTAGCTAATGAAAAACTGTTTTTT.

CDR3 nucleotide sequence: TGTGCCAGCAGCGTAGAGGGGACAGTGGGGACAGCGTCTGGAAACACCATATATTTT. Protein product: CASSVEGTVGTASGNTIYF. The chain is built from TRBV9 and TRBJ1-3, with 7 bases identical to TRBD1. The CDR3 runs 19 residues. Germline V gives CDR1 SGDLS, CDR2 YYNGEE. The ends lost 0 bases at V and 1 base at J; junction bases unmatched: 13.

This sequence joins TRBV6-1 and TRBJ1-1, with TRBD1 as a possible D gene (6 bases). CDR1 and CDR2 (germline): MNHNS, SASEGT. The CDR3 loop spans 14 amino acids. Trimming took off 2 bases at V and 5 bases at J, with 12 bases between the two ends. The CDR3 coding sequence is TGTGCCAGCAGTGAATCGGGACAATGGACTGAAGCTTTCTTT. Its translation is CASSESGQWTEAFF.

CDR3 sequence: CASSLTVERTGTGELFF. The CDR3 DNA is TGTGCCAGCAGCTTAACGGTCGAACGGACAGGGACCGGGGAGCTGTTTTTT. V is TRBV7-3 and J is TRBJ2-2, with 8 bases that match TRBD1. The length of the CDR3 is 17 residues. V trimming: 0 bases; J trimming: 5 bases; junction bases outside the gene matches: 8. Germline V CDR1 and CDR2: SGHTA, FQGTGA.

This rearrangement joins TRBV7-6 to TRBJ2-5; 8 nucleotides align to TRBD1. The ends lost 5 bases at V and 5 bases at J; junction bases unmatched: 13. The CDR3 is 16 residues long. The germline CDR1 and CDR2 sequences are SGHVS and FNYEAQ. The DNA for the CDR3 is TGTGCCAGCAGCCCTATGGTGACAGGGGTGGGGGAGACCCAGTACTTC. Encoded protein: CASSPMVTGVGETQYF.